This T cell receptor beta chain was recovered during a study of T cell changes during pregnancy in multiple sclerosis. Data came from immunoSEQ multiplex PCR; TCRdb stores just in-frame clones and leaves some out. The data contain about 28,000 clones, around 90% of them singletons. This clone was seen only once. Germline values: CDR1 LGHNA, CDR2 YSLEER. There are 14 residues in the CDR3. V was shortened by 0 bases and J by 1 base, with 6 bases between the two germline ends. V usage is TRBV4-3 and J usage is TRBJ1-1, with unresolved D. The receptor was isolated from a female donor in good health, enrolled as a control in a pregnancy study. The specimen was peripheral blood, collected in the first trimester of pregnancy. The CDR3 nucleotides are TGCGCCAGCAGCCAAGACTTCCCGAACACTGAAGCTTTCTTT. As protein: CASSQDFPNTEAFF.